The next 28 T cell receptor beta chains were all read from a single sample in a study of shared clonotypes between healthy human individuals. Naive CD8 cells, CD45RO-negative and positively selected for CCR7, excluded terminally differentiated effector memory CD45RA+ cells. TCRdb's table, derived via immunoSEQ multiplex PCR, lists solely in-frame clones and lacks some. This sample has roughly 2.1 million clones, with under 95% found just once. Sample: naive CD8+ T cells from PBMCs. These receptors all stem from a man between 18 and 35 years old in good health. Some clones in this sample may be carry-over from other donors' samples.

The J gene is TRBJ2-7, the V gene TRBV6-1; D unresolved. CDR3 length: 12 amino acids. Germline CDR1 and CDR2: MNHNS and SASEGT. Trimming removed 5 bases from V and 5 bases from J, with 10 bases in between. DNA for the CDR3: TGTGCCAGCAGTCCTAGGGCCCACGAGCAGTACTTC. It yields the protein CASSPRAHEQYF.

This chain links TRBV5-6 with TRBJ1-2; a possible D gene is TRBD1 (5 bases). The CDR3 runs to 14 residues. Germline V lookup: CDR1 SGHDT, CDR2 YYEEEE. V was shortened by 2 bases and J by 3 bases, with 11 bases between the two germline ends. The CDR3 region is CASSFLMGDYGYTF. CDR3 bases: TGTGCCAGCAGCTTCCTAATGGGGGACTATGGCTACACCTTC. The full variable domain, rest sourced from reference TRBV5-6 and TRBJ1-2, is DAGVTQSPTHLIKTRGQQVTLRCSPKSGHDTVSWYQQALGQGPQFIFQYYEEEERQRGNFPDRFSGHQFPNYSSELNVNALLLGDSALYLCASSFLMGDYGYTFGSGTRLTVV.

Note on this clone: The same CDR3 can be traced to other DNA sequences in this sample. The chain employs TRBV28 and TRBJ2-4; D not certain. V shed 3 bases and J shed 2 bases, with 2 bases lying between them. The CDR3 loop spans 12 amino acids. Germline-derived CDR1 and CDR2 are MDHEN and SYDVKM. In DNA, the CDR3 is TGTGCCAGCAGTTTGACCAAAAACATTCAGTACTTC. Protein sequence: CASSLTKNIQYF.

The chain couples TRBV23-1 to TRBJ2-7; D uncertain. TRBV23-1 is reported as an ORF; its role is uncertain. This CDR3 has 14 residues. Between the trimmed V and J ends, which lost 7 bases and 1 base, there was a span of 14 bases. CDR3 nucleotide sequence: TGCGCCAGCATCTCCCGGCAACTTTCCTACGAGCAGTACTTC. Amino acids: CASISRQLSYEQYF.

This chain uses TRBV19 with TRBJ1-3; no clear D gene. The V end lost 7 bases, the J end lost 0 bases, and 13 bases lay between the germline ends. The length of the CDR3 is 15 residues. CDR1 is LNHDA, CDR2 SQIVND, per germline (reference sequence). CDR3 coding DNA: TGTGCCAGTAAAGGCAGGACTGGCTCTGGAAACACCATATATTTT. Translated: CASKGRTGSGNTIYF.

The chain combines TRBV7-8 with TRBJ2-1; 14 nucleotides line up with TRBD2. J gave up 0 bases and V 8 bases, and 12 bases lay outside the gene matches. Germline V gene lookup returns CDR1 SGHVS and CDR2 FQNEAQ. CDR3 length: 19 amino acids. CDR3: CASSSPGLAGEGSYNEQFF. The CDR3 nucleotides read TGTGCCAGCTCAAGTCCGGGACTAGCGGGAGAGGGCTCCTACAATGAGCAGTTCTTC.

This clone was seen a few times. This CDR3 is also generated by other DNA sequences in the sample. The V gene is TRBV27, the J gene TRBJ2-2; no reliable D call. Deletions cut 3 bases from V and 4 bases from J, with 3 bases between. The CDR3 runs 12 residues. The germline gives CDR1 MNHEY, CDR2 SMNVEV (reference sequence). The DNA of the CDR3 is TGTGCCAGCAGTTTTCCCACCGGGGAGCTGTTTTTT. This encodes CASSFPTGELFF.

The V call is TRBV27, the J call TRBJ2-6; 9 nucleotides agree with TRBD1. The V segment lost 5 bases and the J segment 4 bases; nucleotides outside the gene matches: 9. CDR1 MNHEY and CDR2 SMNVEV come from the germline V gene (reference sequence). The CDR3 runs to 17 residues. CDR3 sequence (DNA): TGTGCCAGCAGTCAAGAGACAGGGGGACCCGGGGCCAACGTCCTGACTTTC. Protein: CASSQETGGPGANVLTF.

The rearrangement links TRBV27 to TRBJ2-7; the match to TRBD2 covers 10 bases. After removal of 2 bases from V and 4 bases from J, the junction contained 5 bases not matched to a gene. The CDR3 is 15 amino acids. Looked up from germline, CDR1 is MNHEY and CDR2 is SMNVEV (reference sequence). The CDR3 region is CASSLQAGGSYEQYF. The DNA for the CDR3 is TGTGCCAGCAGTTTACAAGCGGGAGGGTCGTACGAGCAGTACTTC.

V gene TRBV6-5 combines with J gene TRBJ2-3, with 8 bases aligning to TRBD1. Trimming at V came to 0 bases and at J to 4 bases, leaving 6 bases not matched to a gene. Looked up from germline, CDR1 is MNHEY and CDR2 is SVGAGI. This CDR3 has 16 amino acids. The CDR3: CASSYSMDRVSDTQYF. The CDR3, as DNA: TGTGCCAGCAGTTACTCGATGGACAGGGTGTCAGATACGCAGTATTTT.

The CDR3 region is CASSASPRGVGEQYF. The CDR3 bases are TGTGCCAGCAGCGCGAGCCCCAGGGGAGTGGGGGAGCAGTACTTC. The rearrangement links TRBV9 to TRBJ2-7, with TRBD1 as a possible D gene (6 bases). CDR1 is SGDLS, CDR2 YYNGEE, per germline. This CDR3 is 15 amino acids long. V was shortened by 3 bases and J by 7 bases, with 20 bases between the two germline ends. Complete variable domain (other parts from reference TRBV9 and TRBJ2-7): DSGVTQTPKHLITATGQRVTLRCSPRSGDLSVYWYQQSLDQGLQFLIQYYNGEERAKGNILERFSAQQFPDLHSELNLSSLELGDSALYFCASSASPRGVGEQYFGPGTRLTVT.

A single count supports this clone. The chain employs TRBV5-1 and TRBJ1-2, with a possible D match to TRBD1 (5 bases). Trimming stripped 4 bases from V and 0 bases from J, with 25 bases between. The length of the CDR3 is 19 residues. Germline values: CDR1 SGHRS, CDR2 YFSETQ. CDR3: CASSPSLRGTGLPNYGYTF. The CDR3 bases are TGCGCCAGCAGCCCGTCCCTCCGAGGCACAGGACTCCCTAACTATGGCTACACCTTC.

The chain employs TRBV19 and TRBJ2-6; the D gene could be TRBD1 or TRBD2 (5 bases each). The CDR3 contains 18 residues. The V and J ends lost 7 bases and 4 bases respectively, with 23 bases between them. Germline V gene data show CDR1 as LNHDA and CDR2 as SQIVND (reference sequence). The CDR3 DNA follows: TGTGCCAGTACCCATCCTGGGGACGGAGGATCCGGGGCCAACGTCCTGACTTTC. This translates into CASTHPGDGGSGANVLTF. The full variable domain, in which reference TRBV19 and TRBJ2-6 provide the parts outside the CDR3, is DGGITQSPKYLFRKEGQNVTLSCEQNLNHDAMYWYRQDPGQGLRLIYYSQIVNDFQKGDIAEGYSVSREKKESFPLTVTSAQKNPTAFYLCASTHPGDGGSGANVLTFGAGSRLTVL.

The chain joins TRBV10-2 to TRBJ2-1; D might be TRBD2 (6 bases). With 8 bases removed from V and 5 bases from J, the gap between germline ends came to 16 bases. Germline CDR1 reads WSHSY; CDR2 reads SAAADI. The CDR3 sequence is 14 residues long. The CDR3 DNA follows: TGCGCCAGCGTGGACTCAGCGGGCCACAATGAGCAGTTCTTC. Its protein is CASVDSAGHNEQFF.

The CDR3 DNA is TGTGCCGGGAACCGGGACAGCTACACCGGGGAGCTGTTTTTT. Residues: CAGNRDSYTGELFF. The chain uses TRBV14 and TRBJ2-2; 7 bases fit TRBD1. Trimming at V came to 11 bases and at J to 3 bases, leaving 9 bases not matched to a gene. The germline gives CDR1 SGHDN, CDR2 FVKESK. The CDR3 contains 14 residues. The full variable domain, in which reference TRBV14 and TRBJ2-2 provide the parts outside the CDR3, is EAGVTQFPSHSVIEKGQTVTLRCDPISGHDNLYWYRRVMGKEIKFLLHFVKESKQDESGMPNNRFLAERTGGTYSTLKVQPAELEDSGVYFCAGNRDSYTGELFFGEGSRLTVL.

CDR3 loop: CATSREGQTYNEQFF. CDR3 in DNA: TGTGCCACCAGCAGAGAAGGCCAAACCTACAATGAGCAGTTCTTC. The chain has TRBV15 and TRBJ2-1; D ambiguous. The V end lost 0 bases, the J end lost 2 bases, and 8 bases lay between the germline ends. There are 15 residues in the CDR3. Germline CDR1 is LNHNV and CDR2 is YYDKDF (reference sequence).

The chain has TRBV18 and TRBJ2-3; possible D gene TRBD2, 5 bases. CDR3 length: 13 residues. With 8 bases removed from V and 6 bases from J, the gap between germline ends came to 15 bases. CDR1 is KGHSH and CDR2 is LQKENI in the germline V gene. CDR3 protein: CASGEGSRDTQYF. The CDR3 DNA sequence: TGTGCCAGCGGAGAGGGTAGCCGGGATACGCAGTATTTT.

The chain is built from TRBV27 and TRBJ2-5; TRBD2 agrees at 8 bases. The CDR3 totals 18 residues. CDR1 MNHEY and CDR2 SMNVEV come from the germline V gene (reference sequence). After removal of 7 bases from V and 7 bases from J, the junction contained 23 bases not matched to a gene. This CDR3 reads CASTSSASGFISPGTQYF. The DNA of the CDR3 is TGTGCCAGCACCTCGTCGGCTAGCGGGTTTATCTCCCCAGGGACCCAGTACTTC.

The chain carries TRBV27 and TRBJ2-1; TRBD2 might be the D (6 bases). Germline loops: CDR1 MNHEY, CDR2 SMNVEV (reference sequence). V was cut by 8 bases and J by 8 bases, with 10 bases left in between. CDR3 length: 11 residues. The DNA for the CDR3 is TGTGCCAGCCGCTCGGGAGATGAGCAGTTCTTC. As protein: CASRSGDEQFF.

This chain links TRBV7-9 with TRBJ1-2; 12 positions match TRBD1. Germline V gene lookup returns CDR1 SEHNR and CDR2 FQNEAQ (reference sequence). Trimming cost V 1 base and J 0 bases; bases outside gene matches: 6. The CDR3 spans 18 residues. The CDR3 reads CASSLVGQGALSNYGYTF. The CDR3 DNA reads as TGTGCCAGCAGCTTAGTGGGACAGGGGGCCCTCTCTAACTATGGCTACACCTTC.

Note on this clone: The junction departs from germline at one end; a sequencing error may be responsible. CDR3: CAGSLREGGVYEQYF. As DNA, the CDR3 is TGTGCCGGCAGCTTACGCGAGGGAGGGGTCTACGAGCAGTACTTC. V and J are TRBV7-9 and TRBJ2-7; 7 bases fit TRBD2. This CDR3 has 15 residues. Looked up from germline, CDR1 is SEHNR and CDR2 is FQNEAQ (reference sequence).

The gene calls are TRBV12-5 and TRBJ1-1; D unresolved. V dropped 7 bases and J dropped 5 bases, with 11 bases sitting between them. Per the germline V gene, CDR1 is LGHNT and CDR2 is FRNRAP. The CDR3 spans 12 residues. The CDR3 spells CASALASTEAFF. CDR3 DNA: TGTGCTAGTGCCTTAGCCTCGACTGAAGCTTTCTTT.

The DNA for the CDR3 is TGTGCCAGCAGCCCGGGACAGGGTAGCGAGCAGTACTTC. Translating gives CASSPGQGSEQYF. This sequence joins TRBV7-7 and TRBJ2-7; 9 nucleotides match TRBD1. Germline V CDR1 and CDR2: SSHAT, FNYEAQ (reference sequence). The CDR3 is made up of 13 amino acids. V lost 5 bases, J lost 6 bases, and 5 bases stayed unmatched.

The V and J genes are TRBV5-1 and TRBJ2-5; D remains ambiguous. Trimming left V 1 base short and J 11 bases short, with 12 bases between. The CDR3 is made up of 12 amino acids. Germline values: CDR1 SGHRS, CDR2 YFSETQ. Here the CDR3 DNA reads TGCGCCAGCAGCTTGTATGCAACCGAACAGTACTTC. Translating it yields CASSLYATEQYF.

The chain carries TRBV11-2 and TRBJ2-1; D perhaps matches TRBD2 (6 bases). Germline CDR1 reads SGHAT; CDR2 reads FQNNGV. This CDR3 contains 12 residues. V dropped 3 bases and J dropped 9 bases, with 9 bases sitting between them. CDR3 loop: CASSFGGSEQFF. The CDR3 DNA reads as TGTGCCAGCAGCTTTGGGGGGTCTGAGCAGTTCTTC.

The rearrangement joins TRBV4-1 to TRBJ2-1; D is undetermined. Germline loops: CDR1 MGHRA, CDR2 YSYEKL. The V and J ends lost 4 bases and 5 bases respectively, with 6 bases between them. The CDR3 loop spans 12 amino acids. This CDR3 reads CASSPLNNEQFF. CDR3 nucleotides: TGCGCCAGCAGCCCGCTGAACAATGAGCAGTTCTTC.

This chain uses TRBV9 with TRBJ2-3; TRBD2 matches 9 bases. The V gene's germline CDR1 is SGDLS and CDR2 YYNGEE. Germline trimming cut 4 bases from V and 3 bases from J; bases unmatched to any gene: 9. The CDR3 has 16 amino acids. CDR3 in amino acids: CASSPVVAGVTDTQYF. CDR3 DNA sequence: TGTGCCAGCAGCCCAGTGGTAGCGGGAGTGACAGATACGCAGTATTTT.

The chain recombines TRBV10-1 with TRBJ2-2, with D tentatively TRBD1 (5 bases). V lost 3 bases and J lost 5, with 7 bases in between. Germline V gene data show CDR1 as WNHNN and CDR2 as SYGVQD (reference sequence). The CDR3 has 13 residues. The CDR3 region is CASSERGTGELFF. The CDR3 DNA is TGCGCCAGCAGTGAAAGGGGTACCGGGGAGCTGTTTTTT.